This TCR beta chain came from a study of blood T cell repertoires in COVID-19. Study context: Italy, Spain and the United States were the sources of the convalescent and acute COVID-19 samples. Sources were T cells, B-cell-depleted T cells, or PBMCs; the material itself was cDNA or gDNA.

Authors' methods: Estimation of nucleated cell counts relied on the amplification of reference gene primers. The repertoire was sequenced with immunoSEQ multiplex PCR; TCRdb's copy has only in-frame clones and lacks some. That table furnishes V, J and clone size, whereas the DNA furnished D and trimming. The data hold tens of thousands of clones, with just over 85% observed a single time. The ends lost 1 base at V and 5 bases at J; junction bases unmatched: 1. This CDR3 spans 14 amino acids. Per germline, CDR1 LNHDA and CDR2 SQIVND (reference sequence). The chain has TRBV19 and TRBJ2-7; 11 bases agree with TRBD2. The sequence was collected from a man aged 65-85 years with active or convalescent COVID-19. The source material was peripheral blood. The CDR3 region is CASSIGLAGNEQYF. CDR3 coding DNA: TGTGCCAGTAGTATAGGACTAGCGGGGAACGAGCAGTACTTC.